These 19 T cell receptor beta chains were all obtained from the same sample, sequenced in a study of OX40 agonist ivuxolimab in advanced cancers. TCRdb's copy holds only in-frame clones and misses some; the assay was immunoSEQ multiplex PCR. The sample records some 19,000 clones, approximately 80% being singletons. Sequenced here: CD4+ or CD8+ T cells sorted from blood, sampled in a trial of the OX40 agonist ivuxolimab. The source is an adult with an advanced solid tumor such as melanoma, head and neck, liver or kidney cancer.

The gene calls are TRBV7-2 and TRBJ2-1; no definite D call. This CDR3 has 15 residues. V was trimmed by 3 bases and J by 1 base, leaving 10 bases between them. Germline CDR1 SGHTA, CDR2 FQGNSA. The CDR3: CASSLDLSSYNEQFF. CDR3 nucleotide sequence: TGTGCCAGCAGCTTGGATCTGAGTTCCTACAATGAGCAGTTCTTC.

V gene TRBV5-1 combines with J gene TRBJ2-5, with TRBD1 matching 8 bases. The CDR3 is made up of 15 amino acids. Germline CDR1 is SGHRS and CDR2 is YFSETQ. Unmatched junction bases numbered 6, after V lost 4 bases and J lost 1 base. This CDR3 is CASSVDRAAQETQYF. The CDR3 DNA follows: TGCGCCAGCAGCGTGGACAGGGCGGCCCAAGAGACCCAGTACTTC.

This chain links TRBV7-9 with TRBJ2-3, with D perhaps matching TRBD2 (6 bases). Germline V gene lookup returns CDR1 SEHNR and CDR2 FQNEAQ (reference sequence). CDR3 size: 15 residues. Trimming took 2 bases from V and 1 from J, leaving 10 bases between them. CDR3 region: CASSLWGGGTDTQYF. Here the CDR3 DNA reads TGTGCCAGCAGCTTATGGGGCGGGGGCACAGATACGCAGTATTTT.

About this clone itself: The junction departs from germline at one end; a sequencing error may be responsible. The CDR3 DNA is TGTGCCAGCAGGTTAGGGGGGGCCGGGACCCAGTACTTC. This gives the protein CASRLGGAGTQYF. The chain has TRBV13 and TRBJ2-5, with D perhaps TRBD2 (7 bases). Germline CDR1 PRHDT, CDR2 FYEKMQ (reference sequence). This CDR3 comprises 13 residues.

CDR3 in amino acids: CASSLALAGMDTQYF. The CDR3 nucleotides read TGTGCCAGCAGCTTAGCCCTAGCGGGAATGGATACGCAGTATTTT. The chain combines TRBV7-7 with TRBJ2-3; TRBD2 aligns across 9 bases. The J segment lost 6 bases and the V segment lost 0 bases, leaving 4 bases of the junction unmatched. The CDR3 sequence is 15 residues long. Per germline, CDR1 SSHAT and CDR2 FNYEAQ (reference sequence).

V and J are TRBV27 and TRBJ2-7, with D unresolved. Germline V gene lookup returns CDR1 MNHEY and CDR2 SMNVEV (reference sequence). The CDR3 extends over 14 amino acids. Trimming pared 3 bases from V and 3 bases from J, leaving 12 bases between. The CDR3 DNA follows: TGTGCCAGCAGTTTCCGTCAGGATATCTACGAGCAGTACTTC. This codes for CASSFRQDIYEQYF.

Written as DNA, the CDR3 is TGTGCCAGCAGCCCCGACAATCCCTACGAGCAGTACTTC. Residues: CASSPDNPYEQYF. This chain joins TRBV11-2 and TRBJ2-7, with D unresolved. V lost 5 bases to trimming and J lost 2 bases, with 10 bases between them. The CDR3 extends over 13 amino acids. Germline V gene sequence: CDR1 SGHAT, CDR2 FQNNGV.

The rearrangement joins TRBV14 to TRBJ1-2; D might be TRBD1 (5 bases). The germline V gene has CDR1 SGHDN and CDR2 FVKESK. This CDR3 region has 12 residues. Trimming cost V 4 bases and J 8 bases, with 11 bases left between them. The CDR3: CASSPGGVGYTF. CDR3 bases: TGTGCCAGCAGCCCCGGGGGGGTCGGCTACACCTTC.

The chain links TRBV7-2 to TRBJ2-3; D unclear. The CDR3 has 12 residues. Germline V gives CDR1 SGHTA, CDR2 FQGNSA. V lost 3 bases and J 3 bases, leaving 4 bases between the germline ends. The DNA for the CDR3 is TGTGCCAGCAGCTTGAGGACAGATACGCAGTATTTT. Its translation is CASSLRTDTQYF.

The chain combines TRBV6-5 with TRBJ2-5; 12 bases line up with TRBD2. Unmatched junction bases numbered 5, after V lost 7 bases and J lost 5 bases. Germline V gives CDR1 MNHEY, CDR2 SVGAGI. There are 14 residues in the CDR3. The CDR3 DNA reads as TGTGCCAGCAACCTAGCGGGGGGGCGGGAGACCCAGTACTTC. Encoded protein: CASNLAGGRETQYF.

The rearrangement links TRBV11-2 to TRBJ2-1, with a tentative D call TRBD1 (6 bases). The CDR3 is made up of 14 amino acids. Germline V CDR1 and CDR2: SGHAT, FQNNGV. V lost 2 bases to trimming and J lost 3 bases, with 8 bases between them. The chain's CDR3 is CASSLLQGYNEQFF. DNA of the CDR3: TGTGCCAGCAGCTTACTACAGGGCTACAATGAGCAGTTCTTC.

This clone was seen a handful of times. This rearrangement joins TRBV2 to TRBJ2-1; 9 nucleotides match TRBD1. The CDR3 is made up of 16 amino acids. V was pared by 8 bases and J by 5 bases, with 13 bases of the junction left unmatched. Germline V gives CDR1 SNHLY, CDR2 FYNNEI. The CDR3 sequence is CASGTGQTGGNNEQFF. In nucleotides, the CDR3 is TGTGCCAGCGGGACGGGGCAGACAGGGGGTAACAATGAGCAGTTCTTC.

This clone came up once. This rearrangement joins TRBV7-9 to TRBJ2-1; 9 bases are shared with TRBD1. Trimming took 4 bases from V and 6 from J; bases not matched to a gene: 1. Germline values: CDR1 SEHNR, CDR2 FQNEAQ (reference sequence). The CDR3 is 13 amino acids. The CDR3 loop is CASSSTGGNEQFF. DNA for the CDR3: TGTGCCAGCAGCTCGACAGGGGGCAATGAGCAGTTCTTC.

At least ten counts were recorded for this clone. The DNA for the CDR3 is TGTGCCAGCAGTGACTCAACGGGGGCGACAGATACGCAGTATTTT. Its protein is CASSDSTGATDTQYF. This chain connects TRBV6-4 to TRBJ2-3; D is tentatively TRBD1 or TRBD2 (6 bases each). The CDR3 covers 15 residues. The germline gives CDR1 MRHNA, CDR2 SNTAGT. Trimming took off 0 bases at V and 3 bases at J, with 10 bases between the two ends.

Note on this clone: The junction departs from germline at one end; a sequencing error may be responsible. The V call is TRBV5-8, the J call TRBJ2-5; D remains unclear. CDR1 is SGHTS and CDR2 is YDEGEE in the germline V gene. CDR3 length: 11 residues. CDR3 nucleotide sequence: TGTGCCAGCAGCTTGGGTGCGCTGGAGAACTTC. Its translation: CASSLGALENF.

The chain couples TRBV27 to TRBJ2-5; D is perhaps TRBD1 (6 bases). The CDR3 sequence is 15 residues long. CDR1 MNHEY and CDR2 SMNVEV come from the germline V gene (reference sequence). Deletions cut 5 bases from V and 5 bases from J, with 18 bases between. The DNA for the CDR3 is TGTGCCAGCAGTCCCCTCCAGACAGGAGTGGAGACCCAGTACTTC. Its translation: CASSPLQTGVETQYF.

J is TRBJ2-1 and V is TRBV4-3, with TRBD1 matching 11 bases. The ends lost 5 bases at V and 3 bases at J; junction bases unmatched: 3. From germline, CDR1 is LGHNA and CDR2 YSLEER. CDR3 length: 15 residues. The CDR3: CASSLGQGGYNEQFF. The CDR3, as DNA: TGCGCCAGCAGCTTGGGACAGGGGGGCTACAATGAGCAGTTCTTC.

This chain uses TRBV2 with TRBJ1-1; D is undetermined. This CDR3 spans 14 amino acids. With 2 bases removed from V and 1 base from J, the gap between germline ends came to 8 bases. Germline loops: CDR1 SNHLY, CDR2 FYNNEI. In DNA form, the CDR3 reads TGTGCCAGCAGTGAATTACAGCCGAACACTGAAGCTTTCTTT. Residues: CASSELQPNTEAFF.

Written as DNA, the CDR3 is TGTGCCACCAGCATAACAGGTGTTGATACGCAGTATTTT. Its protein product is CATSITGVDTQYF. The chain uses TRBV15 and TRBJ2-3; perhaps TRBD1 as D (5 bases). V shed 4 bases and J shed 6 bases, with 11 bases lying between them. CDR1 LNHNV and CDR2 YYDKDF come from the germline V gene (reference sequence). The CDR3 is 13 residues long.